A selection of T cell receptor beta chains follows, all from one sample in a study of a mutant IDH1 vaccine in newly diagnosed glioma. Produced via immunoSEQ multiplex PCR; TCRdb's table is partial and in-frame only. The table has 40,000 to 50,000 clones, under 80% seen once; the top ten hold about 6.3%. Their antigens remain unidentified. This specimen consisted of PBMCs, obtained from a glioma patient whose treatment included an IDH1 peptide vaccine. These TCRs come from a woman aged 40 to 50 with glioma. Some clones in this sample may be carry-over from other donors' samples. CDR3s include the opening cysteine and the closing phenylalanine or tryptophan. Fields, in order: CDR3 DNA, CDR3 protein, D gene, clone size, V gene, J gene. D genes are given only for firm matches. Rows may omit the clone size; those that give it use once, few, many or a size class.

TGTGCCAGCAGCCCCCAGGGTAATAGCAATCAGCCCCAGCATTTT,CASSPQGNSNQPQHF,-,-,TRBV7-8,TRBJ1-5
TGCGCCAGCAGCCCCTCGACGGGACAGGGTAATTCACCCCTCCACTTT,CASSPSTGQGNSPLHF,TRBD1,-,TRBV4-1,TRBJ1-6
TGTGCCAGCAGCTTGCTCGGAGTACCTAGCACAGATACGCAGTATTTT,CASSLLGVPSTDTQYF,-,-,TRBV5-6,TRBJ2-3
TGTGCCAGTAGGACTATTCAATACGAGCAGTACTTC,CASRTIQYEQYF,-,-,TRBV2,TRBJ2-7
TGTGCCAGCAGCGTCGGCGTCAGCTCCTACGAGCAGTACTTC,CASSVGVSSYEQYF,-,-,TRBV13,TRBJ2-7
TGTGCCAGCAGCGTTAGCGAGTCTATGAACACTGAAGCTTTCTTT,CASSVSESMNTEAFF,-,-,TRBV9,TRBJ1-1
TGTGCCAGCAGCTCAGGACAGGGTTCCAACGAGCAGTACTTC,CASSSGQGSNEQYF,TRBD1,-,TRBV5-5,TRBJ2-7
TGCGCCAGCAGCCCCACGAGGGCCACAGATACGCAGTATTTT,CASSPTRATDTQYF,-,-,TRBV4-3,TRBJ2-3
TGTGCCAGCAGCCCGCCAGGAGAGCAGTACTTC,CASSPPGEQYF,-,-,TRBV7-8,TRBJ2-7
TGTGCCAGCGCGACAGGGGCTGAGACCCAGTACTTC,CASATGAETQYF,TRBD1,-,TRBV5-5,TRBJ2-5
TGTGCCAGCAGTAGGGGGACACCGAGCTCCTACAATGAGCAGTTCTTC,CASSRGTPSSYNEQFF,-,-,TRBV7-9,TRBJ2-1
TGTGCCAGCAGCTTGCAGGGGAACACTGAAGCTTTCTTT,CASSLQGNTEAFF,-,-,TRBV5-4,TRBJ1-1
TGTGCCAGCAGTGAAGTCGGACAGGGCGCCCACGAGCAGTACTTC,CASSEVGQGAHEQYF,TRBD1,few,TRBV2,TRBJ2-7
TGTGCCAGCAGGCGGGGTGACGGGGGGAACACTGAAGCTTTCTTT,CASRRGDGGNTEAFF,-,-,TRBV6-1,TRBJ1-1
TGTGCCAGCAGCCGTTGGGATACCCTCGACTATGGCTACACCTTC,CASSRWDTLDYGYTF,-,once,TRBV7-9,TRBJ1-2
TGTGCCAGCAGCTTTTTGACAGGGGGGGAGACCCAGTACTTC,CASSFLTGGETQYF,TRBD1,-,TRBV7-9,TRBJ2-5
TGTGCCAGCAGCCTGGCCGGGACAGGGATAAAAGATGGCTACACCTTC,CASSLAGTGIKDGYTF,TRBD1,-,TRBV13,TRBJ1-2
TGTGCCAGCAGCTTCCTCCCGAAAAGCTCCTACGAGCAGTACTTC,CASSFLPKSSYEQYF,-,once,TRBV5-6,TRBJ2-7
TGTGCCAGTAGTATAGAGGACAGGGTGCGGCAGCCCCAGCATTTT,CASSIEDRVRQPQHF,TRBD1,-,TRBV19,TRBJ1-5
TGCGCCAGCAGGACCGGGACTATCGGAGATACGCAGTATTTT,CASRTGTIGDTQYF,TRBD2,-,TRBV5-1,TRBJ2-3
TGTGCCAGCAGCGGTTTGGGTGGCTACACCTTC,CASSGLGGYTF,-,-,TRBV28,TRBJ1-2
TGTGCCAGCAGCTTACGAGGGGGTGGTTCACCCCTCCACTTT,CASSLRGGGSPLHF,-,-,TRBV7-2,TRBJ1-6
TGCAGCGTTGTGGGTGGACAGGTCCAGGATCAGCCCCAGCATTTT,CSVVGGQVQDQPQHF,TRBD1,once,TRBV29-1,TRBJ1-5
TGTGCCAGCAGCGGAACAGGGGGCGACGAGCAGTACTTC,CASSGTGGDEQYF,TRBD1,-,TRBV9,TRBJ2-7
TGTGCCAGCAGCTTAGCCTCCCCTGTAGGGGACGACGGTAAGGGCTACACCTTC,CASSLASPVGDDGKGYTF,-,medium-sized,TRBV7-2,TRBJ1-2
TGTGCCAGCAGGGACAGCTTCTACGAGCAGTACTTC,CASRDSFYEQYF,-,-,TRBV28,TRBJ2-7
TGTGCCAGCTCACCCGGAAGAATCCAAGAGACCCAGTACTTC,CASSPGRIQETQYF,-,once,TRBV18,TRBJ2-5
TGTGCCAGCAGCTCTGGGTCCTTAGCTTTCTTT,CASSSGSLAFF,-,-,TRBV7-9,TRBJ1-1
TGCGCCAGCAGCCAAGATCGAGTGGGCTCTGGGGCCAACGTCCTGACTTTC,CASSQDRVGSGANVLTF,-,-,TRBV4-1,TRBJ2-6
TGTGCCAGCAGCTTGACCGCTTTCCAAGAGACCCAGTACTTC,CASSLTAFQETQYF,-,-,TRBV5-6,TRBJ2-5
TGTGCCAGCACCCCGACCTCTAGCGGAGCACCCTCCTACGAGCAGTACTTC,CASTPTSSGAPSYEQYF,TRBD2,-,TRBV2,TRBJ2-7
TGTGCCAGCAGCTTAAAAATCCGGGACAGGTTTCCCTACGAGCAGTACTTC,CASSLKIRDRFPYEQYF,TRBD1,-,TRBV7-2,TRBJ2-7
TGTGCCAGCAGTTCTGACACTGAAGCTTTCTTT,CASSSDTEAFF,-,-,TRBV6-6,TRBJ1-1